This TCR beta chain comes out of a study of blood T cell repertoires in COVID-19. Study as a whole: Sites across the United States, Italy and Spain contributed samples from acute and convalescent COVID-19. Sample material is recorded as cDNA or gDNA derived from T cells, B-cell-depleted T cells, or PBMCs.

The Seattle patients, enrolled during active infection, were followed longitudinally. Original data processing: Counts of nucleated cells, estimated from reference gene primer amplification, were obtained. Repertoires were generated with immunoSEQ multiplex PCR, while TCRdb's copy carries only in-frame clones and drops some. V, J and clone size reflect that table, while D and trimming were determined from the DNA. The repertoire holds about 360,000 clones, 65% to 90% seen once, with under 8.5% in the top ten. Germline values: CDR1 MNHEY, CDR2 SVGEGT. This CDR3 is built from 16 residues. Germline trimming cut 2 bases from V and 2 bases from J; bases unmatched to any gene: 7.

This clonotype was obtained from a woman aged 60-75 years with COVID-19, enrolled during active disease. Sequencing used peripheral blood. V is TRBV6-2 or TRBV6-3 and J is TRBJ2-3; TRBD1 matches at 7 bases. CDR3 residues: CASSYQGDRDTDTQYF. The CDR3 nucleotides read TGTGCCAGCAGTTACCAAGGGGACAGAGACACAGATACGCAGTATTTT.